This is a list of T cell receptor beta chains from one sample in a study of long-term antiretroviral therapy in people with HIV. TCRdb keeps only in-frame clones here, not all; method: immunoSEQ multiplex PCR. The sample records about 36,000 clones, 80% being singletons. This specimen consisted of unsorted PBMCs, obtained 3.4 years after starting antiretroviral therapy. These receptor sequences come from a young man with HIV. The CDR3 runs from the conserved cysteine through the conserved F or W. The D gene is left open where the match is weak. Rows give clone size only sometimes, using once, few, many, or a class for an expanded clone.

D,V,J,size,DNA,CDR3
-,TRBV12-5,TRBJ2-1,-,TGTGCTAGTGTAGGCGTTGGGAACAATGAGCAGTTCTTC,CASVGVGNNEQFF
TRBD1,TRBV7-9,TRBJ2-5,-,TGTGCCAGCAGCTCCCAGACAGGGACGGAGACCCAGTACTTC,CASSSQTGTETQYF
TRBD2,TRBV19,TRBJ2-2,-,TGTGCCAGTCGAGCTAGCGGGACGAACACCGGGGAGCTGTTTTTT,CASRASGTNTGELFF
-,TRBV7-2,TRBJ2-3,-,TGTGCCAGCAGCTTAGTTCCGAGAGGGCCGACTGTCACAGATACGCAGTATTTT,CASSLVPRGPTVTDTQYF
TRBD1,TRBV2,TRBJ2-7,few,TGTGCCAGCAGTGCGTCCCGGGACAGGGGGGGCTACGAGCAGTACTTC,CASSASRDRGGYEQYF
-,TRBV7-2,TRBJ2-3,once,TGTGCCAGCAGCTTATACACAGATACGCAGTATTTT,CASSLYTDTQYF
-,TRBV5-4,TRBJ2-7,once,TGTGCCAGCAGCTTGGGACCGGAAAGCTCCTACGAGCAGTACTTC,CASSLGPESSYEQYF
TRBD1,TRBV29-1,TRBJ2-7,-,TGCAGCGTTGAGAACCCGGGACAGTATAACGAGCAGTACTTC,CSVENPGQYNEQYF
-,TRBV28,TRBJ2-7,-,TGTGCCAGCAGAACCGGGACAATCTACGAGCAGTACTTC,CASRTGTIYEQYF
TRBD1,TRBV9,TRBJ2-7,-,TGTGCCAGCAGCTTTTTCGAGACAGGGGCCTACGAGCAGTACTTC,CASSFFETGAYEQYF